These 15 T cell receptor beta chains share one sample of origin, sequenced in a study of OX40 agonist ivuxolimab in advanced cancers. The library was obtained by the immunoSEQ multiplex PCR assay. In TCRdb, the immuneACCESS table is reduced to in-frame sequences with V and J assigned. These tables do not hold every clone; where another copy was compared, an unresolved V gene accounts for under half, and the others remain unexplained. In this sample the table shows about 84,000 clones, around 85% of which occur a single time. Around 0.21% of the sample belongs to the ten largest clones. The specimen was CD4+ or CD8+ T cells sorted from blood, collected in a trial of the OX40 agonist ivuxolimab. The receptors stem from an adult with an advanced solid tumor such as melanoma, head and neck, liver or kidney cancer.

V is TRBV19 and J is TRBJ2-2, with D perhaps given as TRBD1 or TRBD2 (5 bases each). CDR3 length: 17 amino acids. V lost 0 bases and J 0 bases, leaving 11 bases between the germline ends. Germline V gene sequence: CDR1 LNHDA, CDR2 SQIVND (reference sequence). CDR3 amino acids: CASSIDGRGANTGELFF. The DNA for the CDR3 is TGTGCCAGTAGTATAGATGGCCGGGGCGCGAACACCGGGGAGCTGTTTTTT. Filled out from reference TRBV19 and TRBJ2-2, the complete variable domain reads DGGITQSPKYLFRKEGQNVTLSCEQNLNHDAMYWYRQDPGQGLRLIYYSQIVNDFQKGDIAEGYSVSREKKESFPLTVTSAQKNPTAFYLCASSIDGRGANTGELFFGEGSRLTVL.

The chain employs TRBV5-1 and TRBJ2-3, with D unclear. Trimming removed 3 bases at V and 2 bases at J, with 1 base between. The CDR3 has 11 residues. The germline CDR1 and CDR2 sequences are SGHRS and YFSETQ. The CDR3: CASSYTDTQYF. The CDR3 DNA follows: TGCGCCAGCAGCTACACAGATACGCAGTATTTT.

This chain links TRBV9 with TRBJ1-2, with 8 bases fitting TRBD1. The CDR3 runs 15 residues. Germline V gene lookup returns CDR1 SGDLS and CDR2 YYNGEE. With V trimmed by 1 base and J by 7 bases, 9 bases remained unmatched. The DNA of the CDR3 is TGTGCCAGCAGCGTACGGGATCAGGGGGCGTCTGGCTACACCTTC. Its translation is CASSVRDQGASGYTF.

J is TRBJ2-1 and V is TRBV7-8; 7 nucleotides line up with TRBD2. This CDR3 is built from 18 residues. Germline V CDR1 and CDR2: SGHVS, FQNEAQ. V trimming: 5 bases; J trimming: 0 bases; junction bases outside the gene matches: 13. The CDR3 coding sequence is TGTGCCAGCAGCCCCCCAGGGCGGGAGAGGAGCTCCTACAATGAGCAGTTCTTC. Translation gives CASSPPGRERSSYNEQFF.

The chain has TRBV5-8 and TRBJ2-7, with D maybe TRBD1 (5 bases). The germline V gene encodes CDR1 SGHTS and CDR2 YDEGEE. There are 12 residues in the CDR3. V was cut by 1 base and J by 8 bases, with 10 bases left in between. The CDR3 protein is CASSLFRVKQYV. In DNA, the CDR3 is TGTGCCAGCAGCTTGTTCAGGGTTAAGCAGTACGTC.

The chain recombines TRBV9 with TRBJ2-2, with 7 bases identical to TRBD2. The CDR3 length is 15 residues. The germline gives CDR1 SGDLS, CDR2 YYNGEE. After removal of 3 bases from V and 0 bases from J, the junction contained 2 bases not matched to a gene. The CDR3 is CASSASGTNTGELFF. The CDR3 DNA follows: TGTGCCAGCAGCGCGAGCGGGACGAACACCGGGGAGCTGTTTTTT.

This clone showed up just once. The junction differs from germline at one of its ends, possibly a read error. This chain uses TRBV18 with TRBJ2-5; TRBD1 or TRBD2 may be the D gene (5 bases each). The germline V gene encodes CDR1 KGHSH and CDR2 LQKENI. This CDR3 is 12 amino acids long. CDR3 region: CASSYVQGPGNF. In nucleotides, the CDR3 is TGTGCCAGCTCATATGTCCAGGGACCTGGGAACTTC.

This rearrangement joins TRBV7-2 to TRBJ2-1, with 9 nucleotides matching TRBD1. Germline-derived CDR1 and CDR2 are SGHTA and FQGNSA. CDR3 length equals 19 residues. The trim removed 5 bases at V and 4 bases at J, leaving 18 bases unmatched. This chain's CDR3 is CASSPEGQGWTGVYNEQFF. The CDR3, as DNA: TGTGCCAGCAGCCCCGAAGGACAGGGGTGGACGGGAGTTTACAATGAGCAGTTCTTC.

This sequence joins TRBV21-1 and TRBJ1-5; the D call of TRBD1 is as the table states it, not checked on the DNA. TRBV21-1 is reported as a pseudogene. This CDR3 contains 18 residues. The CDR3 DNA reads TGTGCCAGCAGCAAAACGACAGATAGGTACTGTAGCAATCAGCCCCAGCATTTT. It is translated as CASSKTTDRYCSNQPQHF.

The chain uses TRBV9 and TRBJ2-5; 8 nucleotides line up with TRBD1. Germline assignment: CDR1 SGDLS and CDR2 YYNGEE. With V trimmed by 2 bases and J by 5 bases, 8 bases remained unmatched. The CDR3 is 15 amino acids. CDR3 bases: TGTGCCAGCAGCGTCGCCGGGACAGGAGGGGAGACCCAGTACTTC. This encodes CASSVAGTGGETQYF.

This chain links TRBV6-1 with TRBJ1-1; no firm D call. Germline V CDR1 and CDR2: MNHNS, SASEGT. This CDR3 contains 14 residues. V was clipped by 1 base and J by 4 bases, with 10 bases between them. The CDR3 is CASSEVGGGTEAFF. CDR3 nucleotides: TGTGCCAGCAGTGAAGTCGGAGGAGGCACTGAAGCTTTCTTT.

V usage is TRBV7-3 and J usage is TRBJ2-1, with TRBD2 matching 16 bases. V lost 4 bases to trimming and J lost 1 base; unmatched junction nucleotides: 7. The CDR3 is 19 amino acids. CDR1 is SGHTA and CDR2 is FQGTGA in the germline V gene. The CDR3 DNA sequence: TGTGCCAGCAGCTGGGGACTAGCGGGAGGGCCAATGTCCTACAATGAGCAGTTCTTC. Translated: CASSWGLAGGPMSYNEQFF. The full variable domain, in which reference TRBV7-3 and TRBJ2-1 provide the parts outside the CDR3, is GAGVSQTPSNKVTEKGKYVELRCDPISGHTALYWYRQSLGQGPEFLIYFQGTGAADDSGLPNDRFFAVRPEGSVSTLKIQRTERGDSAVYLCASSWGLAGGPMSYNEQFFGPGTRLTVL.

The V and J genes are TRBV28 and TRBJ2-2; TRBD1 is a possible D gene (6 bases). CDR3 length: 13 residues. Trimming stripped 5 bases from V and 5 bases from J, with 9 bases between. Germline V CDR1 and CDR2: MDHEN, SYDVKM. Here the CDR3 reads CASSIQGTGELFF. For the CDR3, the DNA is TGTGCCAGCAGTATACAGGGTACCGGGGAGCTGTTTTTT.

V gene TRBV2 combines with J gene TRBJ2-3, with 9 bases lining up with TRBD2. CDR3 length: 15 amino acids. The germline gives CDR1 SNHLY, CDR2 FYNNEI. J was trimmed by 5 bases and V by 4 bases; bases with no gene match: 7. The CDR3 DNA sequence: TGTGCCAGCAGTGTCCACAGCGGGGGGATAGATACGCAGTATTTT. As protein: CASSVHSGGIDTQYF.

This clone was recorded a few times. The chain joins TRBV10-1 to TRBJ2-1, with unresolved D. Germline V gene data show CDR1 as WNHNN and CDR2 as SYGVQD (reference sequence). V shed 0 bases and J shed 3 bases, with 9 bases lying between them. This CDR3 has 15 residues. The CDR3 loop is CASSESLDFYNEQFF. CDR3 DNA: TGCGCCAGCAGTGAGTCCCTTGACTTCTACAATGAGCAGTTCTTC.